This paragraph reports one T cell receptor beta chain. Deletions cut 6 bases from V and 0 bases from J, with 13 bases between. There are 15 residues in the CDR3. The germline V gene has CDR1 ENHRY and CDR2 SYGVKD. How the authors handled the data: Amplification of reference gene primers was used by the study to estimate nucleated cell counts. TCRdb's copy holds only in-frame clones and misses some; the assay was immunoSEQ multiplex PCR. The DNA gave D and trimming, while V, J and clone size come from that table. The profile shows roughly 230,000 clones, roughly 80% of them singletons. The data were taken from a study of blood T cell repertoires in COVID-19. The overall study: Acute-phase and convalescent COVID-19 samples originated in the United States, Italy and Spain.

This TCR derives from a woman in her forties or fifties with acute or convalescent COVID-19. The sequenced material came from peripheral blood. The genes are TRBV10-3 and TRBJ2-3; the D is unclear. The CDR3 spells CAISSTEFSTDTQYF. CDR3 DNA: TGTGCCATCAGCTCCACAGAGTTTAGCACAGATACGCAGTATTTT.